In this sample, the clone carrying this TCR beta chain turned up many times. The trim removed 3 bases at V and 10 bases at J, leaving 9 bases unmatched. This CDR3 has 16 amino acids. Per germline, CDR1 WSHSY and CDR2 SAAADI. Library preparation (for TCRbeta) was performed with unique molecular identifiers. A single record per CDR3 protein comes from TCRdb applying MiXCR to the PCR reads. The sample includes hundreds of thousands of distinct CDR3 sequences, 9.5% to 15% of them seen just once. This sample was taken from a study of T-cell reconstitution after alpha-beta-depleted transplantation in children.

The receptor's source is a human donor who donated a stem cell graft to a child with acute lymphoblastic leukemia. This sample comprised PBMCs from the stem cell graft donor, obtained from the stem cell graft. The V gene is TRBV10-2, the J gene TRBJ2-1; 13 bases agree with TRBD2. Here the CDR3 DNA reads TGCGCCAGCAGTGACACGGGACTAGCGGGACCCCAGGAGCAGTTCTTC. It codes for CASSDTGLAGPQEQFF.